Listed below are T cell receptor beta chains from one sample, sequenced in a study of T-cell memory formation after mild COVID-19. One entry per CDR3 protein, called by TCRdb with MiXCR from the 5' RACE reads. The top ten clones hold about 43% of a sample with roughly 89,000 distinct CDR3 sequences, over 12% of them seen once. Specimen: PBMCs or a T cell subset sorted from them (not recorded which). The receptors shown here come from a man between 18 and 35 years old who had mild COVID-19 (a few samples of this study predate the infection). Cell type and time point are not known. CDR3s include the opening cysteine and the closing phenylalanine or tryptophan. Each record gives: J gene, V gene, CDR3 protein.

TRBJ2-3,TRBV7-2,CASSPGWVDTQYF
TRBJ1-2,TRBV16,CASSHTWDYGYTF
TRBJ1-5,TRBV12-3/TRBV12-4,CASSLKGGQVQNQPQHF
TRBJ2-5,TRBV12-3/TRBV12-4,CASSTEGLADQETQYF
TRBJ2-1,TRBV9,CASSVGALEGHNEQFF
TRBJ2-2,TRBV11-1,CASSQGGTSEVGELFF
TRBJ1-2,TRBV14,CASSQGPGGFYGYTF
TRBJ2-7,TRBV5-1,CASRGTQTYEQYF
TRBJ2-1,TRBV12-3/TRBV12-4,CASSLSGSGGYNEQFF
TRBJ2-7,TRBV20-1,CSARDGVSYEQYF
TRBJ1-2,TRBV15,CATSRRGAYGYTF
TRBJ2-2,TRBV5-4,CASRSGTEMNTGELFF
TRBJ1-2,TRBV27,CASSLSPDRAGGYTF
TRBJ2-7,TRBV4-1,CASSLLGEYEQYF
TRBJ1-1,TRBV29-1,CSVYLGRLEAFF
TRBJ2-3,TRBV6-6,CASSYVGLAGGQDTQYF
TRBJ2-1,TRBV12-3/TRBV12-4,CASSLSGGAGNEQFF
TRBJ1-1,TRBV4-3,CASSQTLNTEAFF
TRBJ1-1,TRBV2,CASIRNPGQILNTEAFF
TRBJ2-7,TRBV6-6,CASSSTGGYEQYF
TRBJ2-7,TRBV7-9,CASSPKQGYEQYF
TRBJ1-1,TRBV7-9,CASSAGKTEAFF
TRBJ2-5,TRBV7-7,CASSLSLDPPLETQYF
TRBJ1-1,TRBV7-8,CASSQGPGLPEAFF
TRBJ2-3,TRBV20-1,CSAVETSGGADTQYF
TRBJ2-2,TRBV6-5,CASSRGPTGELFF
TRBJ2-7,TRBV12-3/TRBV12-4,CASSLTYEQYF
TRBJ1-6,TRBV12-3/TRBV12-4,CASTPRGGNSPLHF
TRBJ1-5,TRBV15,CATSRDWGDNQPQHF
TRBJ2-3,TRBV9,CASSVVSRATDTQYF
TRBJ1-2,TRBV14,CASSPLGSRTYGYTF
TRBJ2-1,TRBV7-2,CASRIHNEQFF
TRBJ2-7,TRBV14,CASSHYESGYEQYF
TRBJ2-2,TRBV20-1,CSRLAPNTGELFF
TRBJ2-1,TRBV24-1,CATSLTGGYNEQFF
TRBJ2-5,TRBV4-2,CASSPLGAGEETQYF
TRBJ1-2,TRBV2,CASSTDRGDYGYTF